The 7 T cell receptor beta chains listed next were all sequenced from one sample in a study of shared clonotypes between healthy human individuals. This table comes from immunoSEQ multiplex PCR, and its TCRdb copy is limited to in-frame clones, with some not included. The sample carries hundreds of thousands of clones, around 67% recorded once. Sequencing used memory CD4+ T cells sorted from blood. As for subset: CD45RA-negative fraction. These receptors all come from a woman aged 25 to 39 in good health.

This rearrangement joins TRBV28 to TRBJ1-5; TRBD1 aligns across 7 bases. The CDR3 totals 16 residues. From germline, CDR1 is MDHEN and CDR2 SYDVKM. Trimming at V came to 7 bases and at J to 6 bases, leaving 15 bases not matched to a gene. CDR3 sequence reads: CASNRQGGTISQPQHF. CDR3 in DNA: TGTGCCAGCAACAGACAGGGTGGGACCATCAGTCAGCCCCAGCATTTT.

V is TRBV21-1 and J is TRBJ1-2; the D call of TRBD1 is as the table states it, not checked on the DNA. TRBV21-1 is an annotated pseudogene. The CDR3 length is 14 residues. The CDR3, as DNA: TGTGCCAGCACCCTAAGTGTGGGGCTCTATGGCTACACCTTC. Translating gives CASTLSVGLYGYTF.

This clone was observed a few times. This chain uses TRBV15 with TRBJ1-5, with D possibly matching TRBD1 (5 bases). V lost 1 base and J 4 bases, leaving 8 bases between the germline ends. CDR3 length equals 14 residues. CDR1 LNHNV and CDR2 YYDKDF come from the germline V gene (reference sequence). CDR3 sequence reads: CATSRGDGNQPQHF. CDR3 DNA: TGTGCCACCAGCAGAGGGGACGGTAATCAGCCCCAGCATTTT.

This rearrangement joins TRBV6-1 to TRBJ1-1, with a weak D call TRBD1 (5 bases). Trimming shortened V by 4 bases and J by 7 bases, and 7 bases separated the two germline ends. Germline V lookup: CDR1 MNHNS, CDR2 SASEGT. The CDR3 contains 11 residues. This CDR3 is CASSGQFEAFF. The DNA for the CDR3 is TGTGCCAGCAGTGGACAGTTTGAAGCTTTCTTT.

This clone was observed a few times. The chain is built from TRBV7-8 and TRBJ1-5, with D perhaps matching TRBD1 (6 bases). Germline loops: CDR1 SGHVS, CDR2 FQNEAQ. The CDR3 length is 15 residues. The V and J ends lost 4 bases and 3 bases respectively, with 13 bases between them. The CDR3 DNA reads TGTGCCAGCAGCTCCCGAGGGGGGTCCAATCAGCCCCAGCATTTT. Protein product: CASSSRGGSNQPQHF.

This CDR3 is CASSGDRTNTEAFF. The CDR3 bases are TGCGCCAGCAGCGGGGACAGGACGAACACTGAAGCTTTCTTT. The gene calls are TRBV5-1 and TRBJ1-1, with 8 bases identical to TRBD1. CDR1 and CDR2 from the germline V gene are SGHRS and YFSETQ. This CDR3 spans 14 amino acids. Trimming cost V 4 bases and J 1 base; bases outside gene matches: 3.

The V and J genes are TRBV10-3 and TRBJ1-5; D uncertain. The CDR3 loop spans 13 amino acids. Trimming cost V 1 base and J 0 bases, with 1 base left between them. Germline CDR1 reads ENHRY; CDR2 reads SYGVKD. In DNA, the CDR3 is TGTGCCATCAGTGAGTATAGCAATCAGCCCCAGCATTTT. Translating gives CAISEYSNQPQHF.